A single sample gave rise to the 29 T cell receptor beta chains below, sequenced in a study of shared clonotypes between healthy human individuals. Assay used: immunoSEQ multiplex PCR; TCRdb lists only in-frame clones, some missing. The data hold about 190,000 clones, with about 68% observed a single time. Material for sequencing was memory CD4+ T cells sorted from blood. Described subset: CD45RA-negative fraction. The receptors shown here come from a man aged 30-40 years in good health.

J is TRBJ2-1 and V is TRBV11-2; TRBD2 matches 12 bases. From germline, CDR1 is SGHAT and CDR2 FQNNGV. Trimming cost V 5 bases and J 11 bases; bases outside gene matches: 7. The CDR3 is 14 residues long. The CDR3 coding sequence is TGTGCCAGCAGCCGACTAGCGGGAGTTACTCAGCAGTTCTTC. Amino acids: CASSRLAGVTQQFF.

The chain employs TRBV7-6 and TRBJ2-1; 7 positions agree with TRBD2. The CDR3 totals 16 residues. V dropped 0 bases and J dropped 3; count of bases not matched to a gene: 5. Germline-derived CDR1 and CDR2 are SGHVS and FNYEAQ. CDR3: CASSLASSGHYNEQFF. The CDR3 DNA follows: TGTGCCAGCAGCTTAGCGTCTAGCGGCCACTACAATGAGCAGTTCTTC.

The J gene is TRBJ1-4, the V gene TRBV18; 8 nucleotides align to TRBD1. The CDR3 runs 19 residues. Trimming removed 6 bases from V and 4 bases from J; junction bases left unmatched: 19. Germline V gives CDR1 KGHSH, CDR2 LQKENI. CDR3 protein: CASSTPGQVALNGNEKLFF. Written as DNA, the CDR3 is TGTGCCAGCTCTACCCCGGGACAGGTCGCCTTGAACGGTAATGAAAAACTGTTTTTT.

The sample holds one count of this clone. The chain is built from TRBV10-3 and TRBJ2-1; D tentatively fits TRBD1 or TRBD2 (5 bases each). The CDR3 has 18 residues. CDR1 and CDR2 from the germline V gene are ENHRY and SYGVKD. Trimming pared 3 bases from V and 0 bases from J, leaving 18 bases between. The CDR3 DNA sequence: TGTGCCATCAGTGAACCGGGACGAAGATCCAGCTCCTACAATGAGCAGTTCTTC. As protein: CAISEPGRRSSSYNEQFF.

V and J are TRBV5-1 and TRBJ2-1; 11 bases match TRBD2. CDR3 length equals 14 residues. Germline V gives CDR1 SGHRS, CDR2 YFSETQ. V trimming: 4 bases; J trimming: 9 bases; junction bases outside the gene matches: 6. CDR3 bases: TGCGCCAGCAGCAAACTAGCGGGAGAGTCTGAGCAGTTCTTC. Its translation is CASSKLAGESEQFF.

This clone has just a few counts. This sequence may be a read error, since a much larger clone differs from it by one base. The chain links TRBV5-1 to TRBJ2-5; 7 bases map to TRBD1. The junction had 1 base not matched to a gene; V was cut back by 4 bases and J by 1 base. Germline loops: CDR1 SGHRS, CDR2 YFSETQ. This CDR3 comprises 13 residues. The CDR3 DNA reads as TGCGCCAGCAGCCGGGACAGCCAAGAGACCCAGTACTTC. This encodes CASSRDSQETQYF.

This CDR3 is CASSQDRFYTF. CDR3 DNA sequence: TGTGCCAGCTCCCAAGACAGGTTCTACACCTTC. The chain recombines TRBV18 with TRBJ1-2; D might be TRBD1 (6 bases). CDR3 length: 11 residues. V was cut by 6 bases and J by 10 bases, with 12 bases left in between. Per germline, CDR1 KGHSH and CDR2 LQKENI.

In nucleotides, the CDR3 is TGCGCCAGCAGCCGAGGGGACTTGAACTCCTACGAGCAGTACTTC. This encodes CASSRGDLNSYEQYF. The chain joins TRBV4-1 to TRBJ2-7; weak D call: TRBD2 (6 bases). Trimming took 4 bases from V and 0 from J, leaving 13 bases between them. In germline, CDR1 is MGHRA, CDR2 YSYEKL. The CDR3 is made up of 15 amino acids.

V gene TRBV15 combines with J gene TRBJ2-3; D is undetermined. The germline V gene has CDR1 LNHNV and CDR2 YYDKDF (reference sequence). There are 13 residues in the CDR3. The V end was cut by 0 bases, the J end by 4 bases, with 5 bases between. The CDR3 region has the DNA TGTGCCACCAGCAGAGACCGGTCAGATACGCAGTATTTT. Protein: CATSRDRSDTQYF.

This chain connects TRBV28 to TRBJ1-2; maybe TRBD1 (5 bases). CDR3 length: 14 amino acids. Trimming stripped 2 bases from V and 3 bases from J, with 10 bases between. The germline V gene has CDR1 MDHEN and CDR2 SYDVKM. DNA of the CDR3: TGTGCCAGCAGTTTACCGGACAAGCACTATGGCTACACCTTC. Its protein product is CASSLPDKHYGYTF.

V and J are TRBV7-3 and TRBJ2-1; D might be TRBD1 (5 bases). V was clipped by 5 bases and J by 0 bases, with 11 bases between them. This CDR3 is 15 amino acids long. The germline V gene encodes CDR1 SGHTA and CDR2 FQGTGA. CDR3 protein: CASSPQGLSYNEQFF. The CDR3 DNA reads TGTGCCAGCAGCCCGCAGGGCCTCTCCTACAATGAGCAGTTCTTC.

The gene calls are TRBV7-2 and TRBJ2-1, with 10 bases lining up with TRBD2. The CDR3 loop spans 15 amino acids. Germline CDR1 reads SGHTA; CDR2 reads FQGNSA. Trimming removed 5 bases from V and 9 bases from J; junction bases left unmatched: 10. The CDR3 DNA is TGTGCCAGCAGCCTTGGACTAGCGGAGGGGGGTGAGCAGTTCTTC. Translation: CASSLGLAEGGEQFF.

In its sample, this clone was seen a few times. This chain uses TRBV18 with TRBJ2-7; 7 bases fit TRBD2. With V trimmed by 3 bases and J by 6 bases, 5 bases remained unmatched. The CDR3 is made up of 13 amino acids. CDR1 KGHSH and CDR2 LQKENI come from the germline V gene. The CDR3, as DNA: TGTGCCAGCTCACCCATTAGCGGGTTCGAGCAGTACTTC. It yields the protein CASSPISGFEQYF.

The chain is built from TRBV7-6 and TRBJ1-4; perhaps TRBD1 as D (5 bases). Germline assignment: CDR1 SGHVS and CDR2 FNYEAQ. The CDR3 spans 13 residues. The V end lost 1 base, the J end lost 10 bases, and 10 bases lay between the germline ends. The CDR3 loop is CASSLDGQGKLFF. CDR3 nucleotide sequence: TGTGCCAGCAGCTTAGACGGTCAGGGAAAACTGTTTTTT.

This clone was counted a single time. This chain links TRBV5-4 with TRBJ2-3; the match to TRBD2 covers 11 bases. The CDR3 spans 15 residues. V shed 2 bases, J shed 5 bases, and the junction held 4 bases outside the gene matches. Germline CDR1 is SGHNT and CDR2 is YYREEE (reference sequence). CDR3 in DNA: TGTGCCAGCAGCTTTAGCGGGAGGGCCCAAGATACGCAGTATTTT. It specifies CASSFSGRAQDTQYF.

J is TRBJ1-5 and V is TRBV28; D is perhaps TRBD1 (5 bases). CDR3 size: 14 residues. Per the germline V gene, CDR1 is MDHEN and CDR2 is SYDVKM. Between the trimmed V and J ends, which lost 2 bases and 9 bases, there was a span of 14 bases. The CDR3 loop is CASSLGGDRLPQHF. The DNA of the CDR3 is TGTGCCAGCAGTTTAGGGGGGGACCGCCTGCCCCAGCATTTT. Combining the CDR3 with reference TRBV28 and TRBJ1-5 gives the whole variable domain DVKVTQSSRYLVKRTGEKVFLECVQDMDHENMFWYRQDPGLGLRLIYFSYDVKMKEKGDIPEGYSVSREKKERFSLILESASTNQTSMYLCASSLGGDRLPQHFGDGTRLSIL.

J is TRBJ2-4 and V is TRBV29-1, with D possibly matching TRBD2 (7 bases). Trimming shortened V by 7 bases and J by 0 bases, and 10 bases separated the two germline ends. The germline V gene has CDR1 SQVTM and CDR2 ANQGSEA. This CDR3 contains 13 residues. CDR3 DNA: TGCAGCGCAGGGGAGGGAGCCAAAAACATTCAGTACTTC. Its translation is CSAGEGAKNIQYF.

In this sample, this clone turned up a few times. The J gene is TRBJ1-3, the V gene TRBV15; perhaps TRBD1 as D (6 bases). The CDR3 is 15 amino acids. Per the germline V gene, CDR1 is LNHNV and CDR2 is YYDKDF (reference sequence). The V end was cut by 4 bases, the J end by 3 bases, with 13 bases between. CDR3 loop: CATSITRDIGNTIYF. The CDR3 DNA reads TGTGCCACCAGCATCACTCGGGACATTGGAAACACCATATATTTT.

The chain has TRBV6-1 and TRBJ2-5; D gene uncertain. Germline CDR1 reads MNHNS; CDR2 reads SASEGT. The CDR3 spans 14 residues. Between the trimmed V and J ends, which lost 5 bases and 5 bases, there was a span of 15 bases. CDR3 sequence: CASSPRRFGETQYF. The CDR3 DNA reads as TGTGCCAGCAGTCCCCGGCGGTTCGGCGAGACCCAGTACTTC.

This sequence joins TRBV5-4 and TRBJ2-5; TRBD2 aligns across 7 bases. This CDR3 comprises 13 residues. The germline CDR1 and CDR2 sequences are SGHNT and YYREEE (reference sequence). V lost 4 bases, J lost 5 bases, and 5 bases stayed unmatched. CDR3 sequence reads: CASSARGDETQYF. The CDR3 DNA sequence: TGTGCCAGCAGCGCCCGGGGGGACGAGACCCAGTACTTC.

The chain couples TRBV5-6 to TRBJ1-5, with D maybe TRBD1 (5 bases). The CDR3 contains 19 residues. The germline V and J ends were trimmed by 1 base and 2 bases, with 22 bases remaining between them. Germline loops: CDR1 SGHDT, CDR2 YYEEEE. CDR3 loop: CASSLWRLTVSPGNQPQHF. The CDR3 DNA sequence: TGTGCCAGCAGCTTGTGGAGGTTGACAGTTTCGCCGGGCAATCAGCCCCAGCATTTT. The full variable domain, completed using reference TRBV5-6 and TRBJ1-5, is DAGVTQSPTHLIKTRGQQVTLRCSPKSGHDTVSWYQQALGQGPQFIFQYYEEEERQRGNFPDRFSGHQFPNYSSELNVNALLLGDSALYLCASSLWRLTVSPGNQPQHFGDGTRLSIL.

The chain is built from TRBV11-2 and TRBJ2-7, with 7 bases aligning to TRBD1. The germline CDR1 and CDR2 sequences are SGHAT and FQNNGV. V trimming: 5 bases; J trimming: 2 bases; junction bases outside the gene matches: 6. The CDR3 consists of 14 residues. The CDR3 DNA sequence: TGTGCCAGCAGCCTAACCGGGACAGCCTACGAGCAGTACTTC. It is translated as CASSLTGTAYEQYF.

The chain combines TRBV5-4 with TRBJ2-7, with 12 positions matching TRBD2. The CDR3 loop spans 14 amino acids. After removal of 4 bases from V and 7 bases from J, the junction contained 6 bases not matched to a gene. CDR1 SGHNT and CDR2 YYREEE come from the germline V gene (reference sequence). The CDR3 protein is CASSETSGSREQYF. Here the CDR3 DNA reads TGTGCCAGCAGCGAGACTAGCGGGAGTCGTGAGCAGTACTTC.

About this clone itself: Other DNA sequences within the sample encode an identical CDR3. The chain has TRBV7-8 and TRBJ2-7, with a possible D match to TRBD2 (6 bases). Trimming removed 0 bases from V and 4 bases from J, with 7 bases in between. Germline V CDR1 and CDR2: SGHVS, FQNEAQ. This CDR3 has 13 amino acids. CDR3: CASSLARGYEQYF. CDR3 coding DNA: TGTGCCAGCAGCTTAGCGCGGGGTTACGAGCAGTACTTC. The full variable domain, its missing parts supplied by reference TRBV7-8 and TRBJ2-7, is GAGVSQSPRYKVAKRGQDVALRCDPISGHVSLFWYQQALGQGPEFLTYFQNEAQLDKSGLPSDRFFAERPEGSVSTLKIQRTQQEDSAVYLCASSLARGYEQYFGPGTRLTVT.

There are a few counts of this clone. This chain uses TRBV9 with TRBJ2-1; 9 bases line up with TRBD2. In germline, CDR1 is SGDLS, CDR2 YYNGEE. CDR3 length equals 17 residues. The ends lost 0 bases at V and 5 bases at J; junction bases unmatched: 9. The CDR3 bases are TGTGCCAGCAGCGTAGATCCCTTTAGCGGGAGCCACAATGAGCAGTTCTTC. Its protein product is CASSVDPFSGSHNEQFF.

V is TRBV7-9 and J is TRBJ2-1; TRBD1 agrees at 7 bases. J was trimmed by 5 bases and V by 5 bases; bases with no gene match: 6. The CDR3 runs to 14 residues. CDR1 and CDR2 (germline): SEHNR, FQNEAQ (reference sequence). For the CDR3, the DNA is TGTGCCAGCAGCCGGGACAGAGTGGACAATGAGCAGTTCTTC. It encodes CASSRDRVDNEQFF.

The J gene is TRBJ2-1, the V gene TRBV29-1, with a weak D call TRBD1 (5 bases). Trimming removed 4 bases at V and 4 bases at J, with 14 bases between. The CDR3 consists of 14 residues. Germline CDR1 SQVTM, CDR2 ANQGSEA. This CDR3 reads CSVGLAGLYNEQFF. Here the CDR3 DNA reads TGCAGCGTTGGGCTGGCAGGGCTTTACAATGAGCAGTTCTTC.

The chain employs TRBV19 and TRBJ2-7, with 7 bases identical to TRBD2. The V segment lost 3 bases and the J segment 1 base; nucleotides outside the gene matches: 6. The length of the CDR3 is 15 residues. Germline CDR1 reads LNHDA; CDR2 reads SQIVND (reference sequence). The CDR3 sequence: CASSIQPSGSYEQYF. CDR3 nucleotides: TGTGCCAGTAGTATCCAACCTAGCGGATCCTACGAGCAGTACTTC.

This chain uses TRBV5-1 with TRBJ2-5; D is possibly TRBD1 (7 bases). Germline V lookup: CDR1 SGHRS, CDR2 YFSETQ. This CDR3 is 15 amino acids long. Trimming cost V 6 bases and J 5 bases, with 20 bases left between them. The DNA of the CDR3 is TGCGCCAGCATCCCAGGGGGGACGGTTGGGGAGACCCAGTACTTC. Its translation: CASIPGGTVGETQYF.